Below are 20 T cell receptor beta chains sequenced from a single sample in a study of blood T cell repertoires in COVID-19. Generated by immunoSEQ multiplex PCR, the TCRdb table keeps only in-frame clones and is missing some. The top ten clones hold 4.2% of a sample with more than 200,000 clones, under 90% of them seen once. Sequencing was carried out using peripheral blood. These receptor sequences come from a man in his sixties with acute or convalescent COVID-19.

This clone has just a few counts. The chain employs TRBV10-3 and TRBJ1-1; D is undetermined. V lost 2 bases to trimming and J lost 1 base, with 8 bases between them. CDR1 and CDR2 from the germline V gene are ENHRY and SYGVKD. This CDR3 region has 14 residues. The CDR3 loop is CAISERFGNTEAFF. The CDR3, as DNA: TGTGCCATCAGTGAGCGATTCGGGAACACTGAAGCTTTCTTT.

A few counts support this clone. The rearrangement joins TRBV5-1 to TRBJ2-3; a weak D match, TRBD2 (5 bases). The V gene lost 6 bases and the J gene lost 2 bases, with 25 bases spanning the gap. Germline loops: CDR1 SGHRS, CDR2 YFSETQ. The length of the CDR3 is 18 residues. As DNA, the CDR3 is TGCGCCAGCAACCAAGATAGAGGGCGGGCCTCCACCACAGATACGCAGTATTTT. Translation gives CASNQDRGRASTTDTQYF.

This chain joins TRBV24-1 and TRBJ2-3; TRBD2 is a possible D gene (6 bases). Germline lookup yields CDR1 KGHDR and CDR2 SFDVKD. This CDR3 comprises 15 residues. Trimming shortened V by 0 bases and J by 4 bases, and 10 bases separated the two germline ends. CDR3 coding DNA: TGTGCCACCAGTGATTTGGGATCGGGGGCAGATACGCAGTATTTT. It encodes CATSDLGSGADTQYF.

The V and J genes are TRBV24-1 and TRBJ2-2; 8 nucleotides agree with TRBD1. The trim removed 5 bases at V and 2 bases at J, leaving 6 bases unmatched. Germline values: CDR1 KGHDR, CDR2 SFDVKD. The CDR3 sequence is 16 residues long. Here the CDR3 reads CATSARTGKNTGELFF. DNA of the CDR3: TGTGCCACCAGTGCCCGGACAGGGAAAAACACCGGGGAGCTGTTTTTT.

The J gene is TRBJ2-7, the V gene TRBV6-2 or TRBV6-3; a possible D gene is TRBD1 (5 bases). Deletions cut 2 bases from V and 8 bases from J, with 16 bases between. This CDR3 comprises 14 residues. The germline V gene has CDR1 MNHEY and CDR2 SVGEGT. CDR3 in amino acids: CASSYIQVGLKQYF. The CDR3 nucleotides are TGTGCCAGCAGTTACATACAGGTGGGATTGAAGCAGTACTTC.

The genes are TRBV28 and TRBJ1-1; D uncertain. The V and J ends lost 1 base and 0 bases respectively, with 6 bases between them. The CDR3 is 14 residues long. Germline CDR1 is MDHEN and CDR2 is SYDVKM. Here the CDR3 reads CASSLLGVNTEAFF. In DNA form, the CDR3 reads TGTGCCAGCAGTTTATTGGGCGTGAACACTGAAGCTTTCTTT.

The chain links TRBV3-1 (or the pseudogene TRBV3-2) to TRBJ2-5; 8 nucleotides line up with TRBD2. The CDR3 covers 15 residues. Trimming removed 0 bases from V and 4 bases from J; junction bases left unmatched: 4. Germline V CDR1 and CDR2: LGHDT, YNNKEL (reference sequence). The CDR3 region is CASSQESAGGETQYF. The CDR3 nucleotides are TGTGCCAGCAGCCAAGAATCGGCGGGGGGAGAGACCCAGTACTTC.

The chain recombines TRBV7-2 with TRBJ2-7; the D gene is possibly TRBD2 (7 bases). CDR1 and CDR2 (germline): SGHTA, FQGNSA. V was pared by 5 bases and J by 5 bases, with 19 bases between. This CDR3 comprises 15 residues. The CDR3 DNA sequence: TGTGCCAGCAGCCCGGTAGGGGGGGGTTGGAACGAGCAGTACTTC. Translating gives CASSPVGGGWNEQYF.

This sequence joins TRBV10-3 and TRBJ2-3; 13 bases fit TRBD2. Trimming at V came to 8 bases and at J to 1 base, leaving 6 bases not matched to a gene. Germline V gene lookup returns CDR1 ENHRY and CDR2 SYGVKD. The CDR3 spans 16 residues. The CDR3 DNA reads as TGTGCCATCGGACTAGCGGGAGTAGGGGGCACAGATACGCAGTATTTT. Protein product: CAIGLAGVGGTDTQYF.

This chain links TRBV18 with TRBJ2-3, with 10 bases fitting TRBD1. The V gene's germline CDR1 is KGHSH and CDR2 LQKENI. V shed 3 bases, J shed 1 base, and the junction held 13 bases outside the gene matches. This CDR3 has 19 residues. The CDR3 DNA sequence: TGTGCCAGCTCACCCCCCGGGACAGGGGTCGTGTGGGGCACAGATACGCAGTATTTT. Translation: CASSPPGTGVVWGTDTQYF.

V is TRBV9 and J is TRBJ2-3; 9 nucleotides align to TRBD2. The V segment lost 5 bases and the J segment 2 bases; nucleotides outside the gene matches: 3. Germline CDR1 is SGDLS and CDR2 is YYNGEE. This CDR3 has 14 residues. As DNA, the CDR3 is TGTGCCAGCAGACGGGGACTAGCCACAGATACGCAGTATTTT. The encoded protein is CASRRGLATDTQYF. The full variable domain, rest sourced from reference TRBV9 and TRBJ2-3, is DSGVTQTPKHLITATGQRVTLRCSPRSGDLSVYWYQQSLDQGLQFLIQYYNGEERAKGNILERFSAQQFPDLHSELNLSSLELGDSALYFCASRRGLATDTQYFGPGTRLTVL.

The rearrangement links TRBV6-1 to TRBJ1-1, with D perhaps TRBD1 (5 bases). The CDR3 is 13 residues long. In germline, CDR1 is MNHNS, CDR2 SASEGT. Between the trimmed V and J ends, which lost 5 bases and 0 bases, there was a span of 7 bases. The chain's CDR3 is CASSQGMNTEAFF. The DNA of the CDR3 is TGTGCCAGCAGTCAGGGAATGAACACTGAAGCTTTCTTT.

This clone was observed a handful of times. V and J are TRBV24-1 and TRBJ2-1; unclear D gene. The CDR3 extends over 13 amino acids. Deletions cut 3 bases from V and 3 bases from J, with 5 bases between. Germline assignment: CDR1 KGHDR and CDR2 SFDVKD. The CDR3 DNA follows: TGTGCCACCAGTGATCCAAACTACAATGAGCAGTTCTTC. It encodes CATSDPNYNEQFF.

The J gene is TRBJ2-5, the V gene TRBV11-2; the match to TRBD2 covers 11 bases. Germline V lookup: CDR1 SGHAT, CDR2 FQNNGV. The CDR3 sequence is 14 residues long. The V segment lost 5 bases and the J segment 5 bases; nucleotides outside the gene matches: 4. The CDR3 here is CASSPRTSGETQYF. The CDR3 DNA reads as TGTGCCAGCAGCCCCAGGACTAGCGGGGAGACCCAGTACTTC.

V is TRBV3-1 (or the pseudogene TRBV3-2) and J is TRBJ2-2; 8 nucleotides line up with TRBD2. Trimming at V came to 2 bases and at J to 6 bases, leaving 2 bases not matched to a gene. The CDR3 contains 14 residues. Germline CDR1 is LGHDT and CDR2 is YNNKEL (reference sequence). CDR3 coding DNA: TGTGCCAGCAGCCAACGGGGGGGTGCCGGGGAGCTGTTTTTT. Translation: CASSQRGGAGELFF.

In regard to this clone: The same CDR3 arises from other DNA sequences in this sample as well. This chain uses TRBV9 with TRBJ2-7; perhaps TRBD1 as D (5 bases). The V end lost 2 bases, the J end lost 4 bases, and 13 bases lay between the germline ends. The CDR3 loop spans 14 amino acids. Germline values: CDR1 SGDLS, CDR2 YYNGEE. Written as DNA, the CDR3 is TGTGCCAGCAGCGTTGGGGCTGGGGCTTACGAGCAGTACTTC. Its translation is CASSVGAGAYEQYF.

This clone was seen only once. The junction shows a germline mismatch at one end, possibly a read error. J is TRBJ1-3 and V is TRBV5-6; D is perhaps TRBD1 (6 bases). CDR1 and CDR2 from the germline V gene are SGHDT and YYEEEE. This CDR3 has 14 residues. The CDR3 DNA reads as TGTGCCAGCAGCCCAAGAGCCAGGGGAAGCACCATATATTTT. Translated, it gives CASSPRARGSTIYF. Looking up the rest from reference TRBV5-6 and TRBJ1-3 gives the full variable domain: DAGVTQSPTHLIKTRGQQVTLRCSPKSGHDTVSWYQQALGQGPQFIFQYYEEEERQRGNFPDRFSGHQFPNYSSELNVNALLLGDSALYLCASSPRARGSTIYFGEGSWLTVV.

J is TRBJ2-7 and V is TRBV7-2, with 10 positions matching TRBD1. CDR1 is SGHTA and CDR2 is FQGNSA in the germline V gene. The CDR3 is made up of 15 amino acids. The trim removed 3 bases at V and 3 bases at J, leaving 5 bases unmatched. For the CDR3, the DNA is TGTGCCAGCAGCTTCGGGACAGGGGTAGGCTACGAGCAGTACTTC. As protein: CASSFGTGVGYEQYF.

This clone was observed at least ten times. The CDR3 DNA is TGTGCCAGCAGTGATTCTAGCGGGGGCTCCTACGAGCAGTACTTC. Translation: CASSDSSGGSYEQYF. This chain uses TRBV6-1 with TRBJ2-7; TRBD2 aligns across 10 bases. CDR1 and CDR2 from the germline V gene are MNHNS and SASEGT. Trimming took 3 bases from V and 0 from J; bases not matched to a gene: 2. The CDR3 sequence is 15 residues long.

This clone occurred a few times. This chain connects TRBV3-1 (or the pseudogene TRBV3-2) to TRBJ2-7, with 7 bases lining up with TRBD2. The CDR3 covers 13 residues. V lost 4 bases to trimming and J lost 4 bases; unmatched junction nucleotides: 4. Germline V gives CDR1 LGHDT, CDR2 YNNKEL (reference sequence). The CDR3 region is CASSPWGGYEQYF. The CDR3, as DNA: TGTGCCAGCAGCCCCTGGGGGGGGTACGAGCAGTACTTC.